This entry lists 2 T cell receptor beta chains sequenced from one sample in a study of blood T cell repertoires in COVID-19 (dated by TCRdb to about 2020). Library prep was done by the immunoSEQ multiplex PCR assay. The clones in this table, taken by TCRdb from immuneACCESS, are in-frame only. Not every clone is retained; where verified, under half of the shortfall comes from an unresolved V gene, and the cause of the rest is unknown. In this sample the table shows approximately 180,000 clones, about 87% of which occur a single time. The ten largest account for around 12% of the sample. Sequencing was carried out using peripheral blood. The receptors come from a woman between 65 and 79 years old with COVID-19, enrolled during active disease.

The chain couples TRBV7-9 to TRBJ2-6; 8 nucleotides align to TRBD1. The ends lost 5 bases at V and 2 bases at J; junction bases unmatched: 8. Germline CDR1 reads SEHNR; CDR2 reads FQNEAQ (reference sequence). The CDR3 loop spans 17 amino acids. CDR3 coding DNA: TGTGCCAGCAGCCCGACAGGGGTCCCTACTGGGGCCAACGTCCTGACTTTC. Translating it yields CASSPTGVPTGANVLTF.

In its sample, this clone was seen once. This CDR3 is CASSRWGDEQYF. In DNA form, the CDR3 reads TGTGCCAGCAGCCGTTGGGGGGACGAGCAGTACTTC. The chain employs TRBV7-6 and TRBJ2-7; TRBD2 might be the D (6 bases). CDR1 and CDR2 (germline): SGHVS, FNYEAQ. The CDR3 has 12 amino acids. The V end was cut by 5 bases, the J end by 5 bases, with 10 bases between.